Below, one T cell receptor beta chain is given with its context. Its antigen is not known. Libraries were prepared by immunoSEQ multiplex PCR; TCRdb keeps only in-frame clonotypes and omits some of them. The sample has 150,000 to 200,000 clones, about 93% seen once. The data were taken from a study of T cell responses to AZD1222 COVID-19 vaccine. Whole-study results and caveats: Dominant CD4 TCR responses targeted spike regions 160-218 and 743-854. The donors showed a predominance of white British ancestry and of females, with possible underestimation of clonal diversity.

In germline, CDR1 is MGHRA, CDR2 YSYEKL. The CDR3 is made up of 16 amino acids. Trimming cost V 1 base and J 5 bases, with 17 bases left between them. Here the sequenced sample was peripheral blood, taken 28 days after the second AZD1222 dose. This sequence originates from an adult who received the AZD1222 COVID-19 vaccine. V gene TRBV4-1 combines with J gene TRBJ1-2; D is possibly TRBD1 (5 bases). The DNA of the CDR3 is TGCGCCAGCAGCCAAGGCAGGGCCGCGGGGGGATATGGCTACACCTTC. It codes for CASSQGRAAGGYGYTF.